The T cell receptor (beta chain) under discussion was sequenced for a study of blood T cell repertoires in COVID-19. Turning to the study itself: Sample material is recorded as cDNA or gDNA derived from T cells, B-cell-depleted T cells, or PBMCs.

In the original workflow: Amplification with reference gene primers provided the estimates of nucleated cell counts. Clones were sequenced by immunoSEQ multiplex PCR, and TCRdb holds only the in-frame ones, with some missing. That table supplies the V and J calls and clone size; D and trimming were determined from the DNA. The profile covers 200,000 to 300,000 clones, with 65% to 90% appearing a single time and roughly 1.8% taken by the ten largest. Looked up from germline, CDR1 is MNHEY and CDR2 is SMNVEV (reference sequence). CDR3 length: 14 residues. Trimming at V came to 5 bases and at J to 4 bases, leaving 5 bases not matched to a gene.

This chain links TRBV27 with TRBJ2-3; 8 positions match TRBD2. The sample was peripheral blood. This TCR derives from a man aged 25-40 years with active or convalescent COVID-19. CDR3 sequence: CASSQAGVADTQYF. In DNA, the CDR3 is TGTGCCAGCAGTCAAGCGGGGGTAGCAGATACGCAGTATTTT.